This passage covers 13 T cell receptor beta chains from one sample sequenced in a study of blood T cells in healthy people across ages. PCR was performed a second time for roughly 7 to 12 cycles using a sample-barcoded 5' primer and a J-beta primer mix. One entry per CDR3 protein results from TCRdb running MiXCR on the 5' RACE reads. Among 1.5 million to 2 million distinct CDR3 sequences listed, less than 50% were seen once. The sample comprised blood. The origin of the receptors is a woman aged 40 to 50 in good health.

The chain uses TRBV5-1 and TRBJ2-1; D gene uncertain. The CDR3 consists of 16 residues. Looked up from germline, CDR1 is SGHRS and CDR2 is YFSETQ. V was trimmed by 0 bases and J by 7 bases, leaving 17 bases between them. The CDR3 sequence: CASSLVSSLGVNEQFF. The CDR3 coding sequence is TGCGCCAGCAGCTTGGTATCGTCTTTGGGTGTGAATGAGCAGTTCTTC. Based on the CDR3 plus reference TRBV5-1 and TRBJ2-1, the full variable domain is KAGVTQTPRYLIKTRGQQVTLSCSPISGHRSVSWYQQTPGQGLQFLFEYFSETQRNKGNFPGRFSGRQFSNSRSEMNVSTLELGDSALYLCASSLVSSLGVNEQFFGPGTRLTVL.

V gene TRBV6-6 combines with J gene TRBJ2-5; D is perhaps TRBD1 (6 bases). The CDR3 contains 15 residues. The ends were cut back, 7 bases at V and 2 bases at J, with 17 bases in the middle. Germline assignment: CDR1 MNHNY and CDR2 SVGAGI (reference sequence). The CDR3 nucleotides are TGTGCCAGCACCAAAGCAGGGGCGAGACAAGAGACCCAGTACTTC. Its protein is CASTKAGARQETQYF.

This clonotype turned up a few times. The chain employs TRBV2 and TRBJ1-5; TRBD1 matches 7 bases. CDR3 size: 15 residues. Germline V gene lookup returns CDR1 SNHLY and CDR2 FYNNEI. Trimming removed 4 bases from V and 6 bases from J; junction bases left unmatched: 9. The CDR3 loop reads CASSGRGGAGQPQHF. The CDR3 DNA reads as TGTGCCAGCAGTGGAAGAGGGGGCGCAGGTCAGCCCCAGCATTTT.

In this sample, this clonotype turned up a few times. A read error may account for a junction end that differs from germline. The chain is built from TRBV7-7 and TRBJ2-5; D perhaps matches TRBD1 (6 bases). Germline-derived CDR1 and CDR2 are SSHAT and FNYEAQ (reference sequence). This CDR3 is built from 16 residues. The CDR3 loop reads CASSLAWTAQAETQYF. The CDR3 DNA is TGTGCTAGCAGCTTAGCCTGGACAGCCCAAGCGGAGACCCAGTACTTC.

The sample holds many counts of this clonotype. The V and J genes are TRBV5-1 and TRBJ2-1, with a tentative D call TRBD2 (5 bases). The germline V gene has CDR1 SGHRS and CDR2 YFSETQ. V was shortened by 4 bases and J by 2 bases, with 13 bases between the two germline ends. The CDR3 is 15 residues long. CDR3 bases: TGCGCCAGCAGCCCCCCGGGAAATGCCTACAATGAGCAGTTCTTC. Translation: CASSPPGNAYNEQFF.

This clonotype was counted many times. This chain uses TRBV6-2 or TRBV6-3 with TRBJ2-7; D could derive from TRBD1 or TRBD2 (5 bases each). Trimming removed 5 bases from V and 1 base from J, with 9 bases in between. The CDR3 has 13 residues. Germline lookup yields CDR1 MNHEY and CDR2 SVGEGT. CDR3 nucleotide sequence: TGTGCCAGCAGTGGGGACGGTTCCTACGAGCAGTACTTC. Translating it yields CASSGDGSYEQYF.

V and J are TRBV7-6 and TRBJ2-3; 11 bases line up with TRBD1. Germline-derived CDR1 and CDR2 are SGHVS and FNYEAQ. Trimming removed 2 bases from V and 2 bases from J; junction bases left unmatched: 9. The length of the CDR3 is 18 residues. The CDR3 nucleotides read TGTGCCAGCAGCTTATGGGCTCAGGGACAGGGGGTCACAGATACGCAGTATTTT. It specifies CASSLWAQGQGVTDTQYF.

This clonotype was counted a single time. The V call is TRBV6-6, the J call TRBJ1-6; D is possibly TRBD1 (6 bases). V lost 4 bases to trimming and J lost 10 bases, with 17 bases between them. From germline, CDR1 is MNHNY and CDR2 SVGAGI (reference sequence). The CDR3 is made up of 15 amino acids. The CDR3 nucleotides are TGTGCCAGCAGTTTCACAGGGCGGCCGGAGTCACCCCTCCACTTT. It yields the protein CASSFTGRPESPLHF.

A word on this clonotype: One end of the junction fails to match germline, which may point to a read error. The CDR3 is CAGSAGASGNTIYF. The CDR3 DNA follows: TGTGCCGGCAGCGCCGGGGCGTCTGGAAACACCATATATTTT. The V gene is TRBV9, the J gene TRBJ1-3; TRBD1 might be the D (5 bases). The CDR3 runs 14 residues. The germline CDR1 and CDR2 sequences are SGDLS and YYNGEE.

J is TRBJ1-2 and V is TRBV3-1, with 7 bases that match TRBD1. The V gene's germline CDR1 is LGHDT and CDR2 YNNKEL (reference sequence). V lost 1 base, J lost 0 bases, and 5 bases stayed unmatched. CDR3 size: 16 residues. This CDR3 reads CASSQGMTGTNYGYTF. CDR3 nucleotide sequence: TGTGCCAGCAGCCAAGGGATGACAGGGACTAACTATGGCTACACCTTC.

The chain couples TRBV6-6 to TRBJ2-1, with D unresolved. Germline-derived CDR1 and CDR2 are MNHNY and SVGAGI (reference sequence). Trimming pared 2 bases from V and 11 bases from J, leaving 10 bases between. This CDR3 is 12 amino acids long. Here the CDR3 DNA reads TGTGCCAGCAGTTACCATTCTATAAAGCAGTTCTTC. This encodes CASSYHSIKQFF.

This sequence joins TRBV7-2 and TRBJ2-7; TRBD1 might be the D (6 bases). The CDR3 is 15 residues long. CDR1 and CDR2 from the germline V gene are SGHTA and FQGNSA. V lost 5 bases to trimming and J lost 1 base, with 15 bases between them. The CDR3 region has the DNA TGTGCCAGCAGCCCAAAAACAGGGAGTTCCTACGAGCAGTACTTC. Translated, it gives CASSPKTGSSYEQYF.

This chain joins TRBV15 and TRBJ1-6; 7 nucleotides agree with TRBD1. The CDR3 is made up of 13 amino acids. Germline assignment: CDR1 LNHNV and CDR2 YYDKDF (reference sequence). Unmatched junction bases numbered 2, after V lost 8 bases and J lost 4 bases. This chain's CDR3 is CATGTDYNSPLHF. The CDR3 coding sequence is TGTGCCACCGGGACAGATTATAATTCACCCCTCCACTTT.